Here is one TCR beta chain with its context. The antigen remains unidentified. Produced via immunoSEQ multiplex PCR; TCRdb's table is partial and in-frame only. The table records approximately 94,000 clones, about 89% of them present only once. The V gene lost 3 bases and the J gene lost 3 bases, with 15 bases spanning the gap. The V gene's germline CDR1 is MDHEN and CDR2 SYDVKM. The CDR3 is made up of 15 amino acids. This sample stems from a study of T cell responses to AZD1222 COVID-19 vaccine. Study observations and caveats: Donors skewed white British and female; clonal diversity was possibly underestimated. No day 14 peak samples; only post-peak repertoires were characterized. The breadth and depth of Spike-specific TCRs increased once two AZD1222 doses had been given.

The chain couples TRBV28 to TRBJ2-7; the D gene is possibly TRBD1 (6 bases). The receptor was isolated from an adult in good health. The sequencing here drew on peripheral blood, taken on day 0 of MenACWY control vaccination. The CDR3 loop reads CASSFVPGVNYEQYF. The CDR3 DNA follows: TGTGCCAGCAGTTTCGTTCCAGGGGTCAACTACGAGCAGTACTTC.